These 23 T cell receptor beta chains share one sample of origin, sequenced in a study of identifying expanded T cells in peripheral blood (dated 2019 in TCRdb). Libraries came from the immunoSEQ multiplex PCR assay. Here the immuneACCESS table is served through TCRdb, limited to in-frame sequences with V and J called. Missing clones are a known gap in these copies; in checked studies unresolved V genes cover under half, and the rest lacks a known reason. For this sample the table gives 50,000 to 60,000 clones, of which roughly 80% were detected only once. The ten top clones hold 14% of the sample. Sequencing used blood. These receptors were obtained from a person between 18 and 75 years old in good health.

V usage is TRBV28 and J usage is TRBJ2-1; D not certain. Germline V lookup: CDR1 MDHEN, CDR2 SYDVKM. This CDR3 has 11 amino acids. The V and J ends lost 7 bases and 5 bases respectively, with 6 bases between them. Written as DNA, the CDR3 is TGTGCCAGCACCCTTCACAATGAGCAGTTCTTC. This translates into CASTLHNEQFF. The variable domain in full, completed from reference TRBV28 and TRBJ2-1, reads DVKVTQSSRYLVKRTGEKVFLECVQDMDHENMFWYRQDPGLGLRLIYFSYDVKMKEKGDIPEGYSVSREKKERFSLILESASTNQTSMYLCASTLHNEQFFGPGTRLTVL.

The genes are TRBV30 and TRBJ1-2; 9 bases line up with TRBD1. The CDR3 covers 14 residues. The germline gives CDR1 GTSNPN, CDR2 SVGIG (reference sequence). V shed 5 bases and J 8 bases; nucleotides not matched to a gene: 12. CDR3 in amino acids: CAWEKTGTGNGYTF. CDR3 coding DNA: TGTGCCTGGGAGAAAACCGGGACAGGGAACGGCTACACCTTC.

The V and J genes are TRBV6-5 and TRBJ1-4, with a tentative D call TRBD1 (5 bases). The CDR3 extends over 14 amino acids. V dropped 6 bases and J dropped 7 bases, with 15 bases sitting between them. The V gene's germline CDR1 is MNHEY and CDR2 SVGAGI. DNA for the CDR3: TGTGCCAGCAGACCCGGGGAGGGGAGTGAAAAACTGTTTTTT. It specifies CASRPGEGSEKLFF.

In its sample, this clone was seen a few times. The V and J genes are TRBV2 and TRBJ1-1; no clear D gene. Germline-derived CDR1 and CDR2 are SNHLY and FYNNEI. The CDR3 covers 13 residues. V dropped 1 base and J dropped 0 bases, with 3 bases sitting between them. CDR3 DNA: TGTGCCAGCAGTGAAGAGATGAACACTGAAGCTTTCTTT. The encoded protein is CASSEEMNTEAFF.

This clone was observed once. The CDR3 loop is CASSPPGTSGMQYF. CDR3 in DNA: TGTGCCAGCAGTCCCCCCGGGACTAGCGGGATGCAGTACTTC. The chain recombines TRBV2 with TRBJ2-5; 13 positions agree with TRBD2. The CDR3 totals 14 residues. Per germline, CDR1 SNHLY and CDR2 FYNNEI. Trimming cost V 5 bases and J 11 bases; bases outside gene matches: 8.

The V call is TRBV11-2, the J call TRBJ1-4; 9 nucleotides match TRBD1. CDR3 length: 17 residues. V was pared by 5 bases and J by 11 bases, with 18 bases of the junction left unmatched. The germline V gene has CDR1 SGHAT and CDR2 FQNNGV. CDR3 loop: CASSVATGTGKRGKLFF. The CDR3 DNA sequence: TGTGCCAGCAGCGTAGCTACCGGGACAGGGAAACGGGGGAAACTGTTTTTT.

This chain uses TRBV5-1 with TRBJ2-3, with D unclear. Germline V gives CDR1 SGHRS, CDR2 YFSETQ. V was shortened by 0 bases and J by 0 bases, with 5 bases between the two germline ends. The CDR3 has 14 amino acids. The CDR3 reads CASSLAPSTDTQYF. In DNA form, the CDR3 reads TGCGCCAGCAGCTTGGCACCTAGCACAGATACGCAGTATTTT. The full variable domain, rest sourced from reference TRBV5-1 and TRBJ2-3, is KAGVTQTPRYLIKTRGQQVTLSCSPISGHRSVSWYQQTPGQGLQFLFEYFSETQRNKGNFPGRFSGRQFSNSRSEMNVSTLELGDSALYLCASSLAPSTDTQYFGPGTRLTVL.

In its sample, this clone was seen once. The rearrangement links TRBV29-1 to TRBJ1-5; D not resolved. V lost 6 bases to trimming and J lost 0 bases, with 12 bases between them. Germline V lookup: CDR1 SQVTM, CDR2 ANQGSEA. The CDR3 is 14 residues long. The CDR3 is CSVKWPGSNQPQHF. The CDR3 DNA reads TGCAGCGTCAAATGGCCAGGTAGCAATCAGCCCCAGCATTTT. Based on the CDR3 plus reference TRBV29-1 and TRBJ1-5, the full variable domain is SAVISQKPSRDICQRGTSLTIQCQVDSQVTMMFWYRQQPGQSLTLIATANQGSEATYESGFVIDKFPISRPNLTFSTLTVSNMSPEDSSIYLCSVKWPGSNQPQHFGDGTRLSIL.

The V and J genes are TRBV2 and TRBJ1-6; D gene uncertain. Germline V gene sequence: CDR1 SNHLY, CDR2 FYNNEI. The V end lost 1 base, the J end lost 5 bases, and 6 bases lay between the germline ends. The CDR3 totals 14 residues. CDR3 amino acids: CASSEGGHNSPLHF. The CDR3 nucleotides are TGTGCCAGCAGTGAAGGCGGTCATAATTCACCCCTCCACTTT.

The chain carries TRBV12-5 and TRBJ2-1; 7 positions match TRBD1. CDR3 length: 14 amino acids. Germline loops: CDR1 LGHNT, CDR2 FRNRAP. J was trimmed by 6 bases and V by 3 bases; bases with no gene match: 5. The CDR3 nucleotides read TGTGCTAGTGGTTTCTGGACAGGTTCCAATGAGCAGTTCTTC. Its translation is CASGFWTGSNEQFF.

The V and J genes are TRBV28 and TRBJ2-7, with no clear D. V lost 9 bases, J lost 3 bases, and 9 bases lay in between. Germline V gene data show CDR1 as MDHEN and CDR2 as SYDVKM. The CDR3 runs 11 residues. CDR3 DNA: TGTGCCAGTTCGTCCCTCTACGAGCAGTACTTC. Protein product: CASSSLYEQYF. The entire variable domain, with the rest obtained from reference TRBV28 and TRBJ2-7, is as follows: DVKVTQSSRYLVKRTGEKVFLECVQDMDHENMFWYRQDPGLGLRLIYFSYDVKMKEKGDIPEGYSVSREKKERFSLILESASTNQTSMYLCASSSLYEQYFGPGTRLTVT.

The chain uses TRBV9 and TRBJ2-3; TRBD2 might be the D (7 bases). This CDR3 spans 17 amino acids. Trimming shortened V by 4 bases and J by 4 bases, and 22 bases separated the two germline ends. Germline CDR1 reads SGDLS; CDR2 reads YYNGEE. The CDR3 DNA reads TGTGCCAGCAGCCCTCTAGATGGAGGGGGAGGGTCAGATACGCAGTATTTT. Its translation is CASSPLDGGGGSDTQYF. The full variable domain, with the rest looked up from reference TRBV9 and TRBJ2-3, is DSGVTQTPKHLITATGQRVTLRCSPRSGDLSVYWYQQSLDQGLQFLIQYYNGEERAKGNILERFSAQQFPDLHSELNLSSLELGDSALYFCASSPLDGGGGSDTQYFGPGTRLTVL.

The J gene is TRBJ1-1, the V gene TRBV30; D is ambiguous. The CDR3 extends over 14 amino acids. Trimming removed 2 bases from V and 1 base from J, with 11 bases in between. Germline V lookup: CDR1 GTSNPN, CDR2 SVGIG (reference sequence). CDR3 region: CAWSPLTPNTEAFF. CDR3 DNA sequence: TGTGCCTGGAGTCCGCTTACACCGAACACTGAAGCTTTCTTT.

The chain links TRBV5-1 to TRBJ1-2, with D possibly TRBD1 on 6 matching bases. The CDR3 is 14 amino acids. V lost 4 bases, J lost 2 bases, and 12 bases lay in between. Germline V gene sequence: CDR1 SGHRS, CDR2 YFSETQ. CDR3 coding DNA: TGCGCCAGCAGCGTACGACAGGAAAACTATGGCTACACCTTC. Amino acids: CASSVRQENYGYTF.

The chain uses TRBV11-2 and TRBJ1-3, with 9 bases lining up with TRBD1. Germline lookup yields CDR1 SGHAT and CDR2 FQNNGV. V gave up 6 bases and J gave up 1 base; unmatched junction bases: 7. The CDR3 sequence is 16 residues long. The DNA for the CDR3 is TGTGCCAGCAGGGATACGGGACAGGGTTCTGGAAACACCATATATTTT. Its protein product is CASRDTGQGSGNTIYF.

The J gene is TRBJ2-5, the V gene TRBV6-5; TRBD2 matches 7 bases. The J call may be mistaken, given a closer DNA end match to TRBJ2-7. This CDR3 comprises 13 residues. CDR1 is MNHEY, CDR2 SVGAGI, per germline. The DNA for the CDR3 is TGTGCCAGCAGACGCGGGGGTAGCGACGAGCAGTACTTC. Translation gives CASRRGGSDEQYF.

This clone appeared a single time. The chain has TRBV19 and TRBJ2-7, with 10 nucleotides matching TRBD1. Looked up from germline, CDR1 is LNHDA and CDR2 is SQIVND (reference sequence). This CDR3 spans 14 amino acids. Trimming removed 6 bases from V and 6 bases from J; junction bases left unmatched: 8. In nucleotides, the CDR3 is TGTGCCAGTAGCGCCGCCTGGGACAGGGGCGAGCAGTACGTC. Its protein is CASSAAWDRGEQYV.

CDR3 in amino acids: CASSFDVDTDTQYF. The CDR3 DNA follows: TGTGCCAGCAGCTTTGACGTCGACACAGATACGCAGTATTTT. The chain carries TRBV13 and TRBJ2-3; no definite D call. Germline V gene lookup returns CDR1 PRHDT and CDR2 FYEKMQ (reference sequence). With 3 bases removed from V and 2 bases from J, the gap between germline ends came to 9 bases. The CDR3 covers 14 residues. Drawing the rest from reference TRBV13 and TRBJ2-3, the complete variable domain is AAGVIQSPRHLIKEKRETATLKCYPIPRHDTVYWYQQGPGQDPQFLISFYEKMQSDKGSIPDRFSAQQFSDYHSELNMSSLELGDSALYFCASSFDVDTDTQYFGPGTRLTVL.

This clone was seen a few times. CDR3 nucleotide sequence: TGTGCCAGCAGCACCCCGGGGAACACTGAAGCTTTCTTT. Amino acid sequence: CASSTPGNTEAFF. This chain joins TRBV5-4 and TRBJ1-1; no clear D gene. Looked up from germline, CDR1 is SGHNT and CDR2 is YYREEE (reference sequence). This CDR3 is built from 13 residues. V lost 4 bases to trimming and J lost 1 base, with 8 bases between them.

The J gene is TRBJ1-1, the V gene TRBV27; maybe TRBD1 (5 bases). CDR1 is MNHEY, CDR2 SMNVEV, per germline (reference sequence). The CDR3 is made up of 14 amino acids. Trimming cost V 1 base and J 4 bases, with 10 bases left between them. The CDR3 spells CASSLLGARTEAFF. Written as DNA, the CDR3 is TGTGCCAGCAGTTTATTAGGGGCGCGCACTGAAGCTTTCTTT.

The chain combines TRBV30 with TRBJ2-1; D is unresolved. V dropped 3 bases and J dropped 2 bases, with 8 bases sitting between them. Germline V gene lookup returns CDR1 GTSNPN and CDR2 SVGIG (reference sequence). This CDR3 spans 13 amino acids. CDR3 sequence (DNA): TGTGCCTGGAGCCGCACCACCTACAATGAGCAGTTCTTC. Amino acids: CAWSRTTYNEQFF.

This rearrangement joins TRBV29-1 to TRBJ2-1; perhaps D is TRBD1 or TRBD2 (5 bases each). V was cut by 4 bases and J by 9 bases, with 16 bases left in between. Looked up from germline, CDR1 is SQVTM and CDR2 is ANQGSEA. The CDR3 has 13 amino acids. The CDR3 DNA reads TGCAGCGTTGTTGGGGGAGAAGTGGGTGAGCAGTTCTTC. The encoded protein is CSVVGGEVGEQFF.

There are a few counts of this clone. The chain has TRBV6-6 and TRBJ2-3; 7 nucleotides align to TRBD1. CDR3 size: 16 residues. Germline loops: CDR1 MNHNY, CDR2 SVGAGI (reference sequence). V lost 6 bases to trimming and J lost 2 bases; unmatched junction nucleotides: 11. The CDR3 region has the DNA TGTGCCAGCAGGAGACAGGGAGCAATTACCACAGATACGCAGTATTTT. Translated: CASRRQGAITTDTQYF.